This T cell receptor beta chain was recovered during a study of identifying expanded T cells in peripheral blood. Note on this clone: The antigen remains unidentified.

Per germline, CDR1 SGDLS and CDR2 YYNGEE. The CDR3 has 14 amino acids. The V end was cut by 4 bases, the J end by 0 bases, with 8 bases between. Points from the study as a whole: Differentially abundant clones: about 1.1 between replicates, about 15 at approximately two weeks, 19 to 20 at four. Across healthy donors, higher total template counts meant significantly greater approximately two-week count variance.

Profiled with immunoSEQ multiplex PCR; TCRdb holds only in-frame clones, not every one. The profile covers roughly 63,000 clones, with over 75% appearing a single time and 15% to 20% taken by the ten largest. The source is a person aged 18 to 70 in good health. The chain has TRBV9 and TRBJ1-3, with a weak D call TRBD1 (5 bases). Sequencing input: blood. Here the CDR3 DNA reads TGTGCCAGCAGCTCGGGGCTCTCTGGAAACACCATATATTTT. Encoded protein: CASSSGLSGNTIYF.